This T cell receptor beta chain was identified during a study of cytomegalovirus exposure and HLA in healthy donors. CDR3 length equals 16 residues. Germline lookup yields CDR1 SGHAT and CDR2 FQNNGV. V lost 5 bases, J lost 4 bases, and 9 bases stayed unmatched. This clone was picked up one time. Its cognate antigen is unknown. Study results and limitations: Researchers reported that a few CMV-associated chains were confirmed in vitro as CMV antigen-specific. Altogether, 150 to 200 TCR beta chains were recorded as cytomegalovirus-associated. A later analysis found TCR association rates differed by HLA locus, highest for DRB1 and lowest for HLA-C.

The PCR contained 60 Vbeta and 13 Jbeta primers. Per the original methods: Later reanalysis found around 80 million unique TCR beta chains, around 10 million of them shared. Sequenced by immunoSEQ multiplex PCR; TCRdb stores in-frame clones only, minus some. The DNA was the basis for D and trimming; V, J and clone size are from that table. The sample contains about 62,000 clones, about 82% of which appear only once. Sequencing input: PBMCs. The chain joins TRBV11-2 to TRBJ1-3; 9 bases are shared with TRBD1. The receptor's source is a woman aged 30 to 39 in good health and CMV-seronegative. The CDR3 reads CASSAGTGTRGNTIYF. The CDR3 bases are TGTGCCAGCAGCGCCGGGACAGGGACAAGAGGAAACACCATATATTTT.